This T cell receptor (beta chain) was observed in a study of blood T cell repertoires in COVID-19. In the study overall: Some COVID-19 samples were acute and others convalescent; all came from the United States, Italy and Spain. Sample material is recorded as cDNA or gDNA derived from T cells, B-cell-depleted T cells, or PBMCs.

In the authors' methods: Estimation of nucleated cell counts was performed using reference gene primer amplification. Sequencing was performed with immunoSEQ multiplex PCR; in TCRdb, only in-frame clones are kept and a portion is missing. V and J calls and clone size follow that table, whereas D and trimming were derived from the DNA. The sample contains 160,000 or so clones, approximately 84% of which appear only once. The CDR3 spans 15 residues. J gave up 6 bases and V 2 bases, and 4 bases lay outside the gene matches. CDR1 is SGHVS, CDR2 FQNEAQ, per germline. This sequence originates from a woman aged 80 or over with acute or convalescent COVID-19. The sequencing sample was made of peripheral blood. This chain connects TRBV7-8 to TRBJ2-4; 10 bases match TRBD2. DNA of the CDR3: TGTGCCAGCAGCTTACCCGGGACTAGCGTAAACATTCAGTACTTC. Amino acid sequence: CASSLPGTSVNIQYF. Full variable domain (rest looked up from reference TRBV7-8 and TRBJ2-4): GAGVSQSPRYKVAKRGQDVALRCDPISGHVSLFWYQQALGQGPEFLTYFQNEAQLDKSGLPSDRFFAERPEGSVSTLKIQRTQQEDSAVYLCASSLPGTSVNIQYFGAGTRLSVL.